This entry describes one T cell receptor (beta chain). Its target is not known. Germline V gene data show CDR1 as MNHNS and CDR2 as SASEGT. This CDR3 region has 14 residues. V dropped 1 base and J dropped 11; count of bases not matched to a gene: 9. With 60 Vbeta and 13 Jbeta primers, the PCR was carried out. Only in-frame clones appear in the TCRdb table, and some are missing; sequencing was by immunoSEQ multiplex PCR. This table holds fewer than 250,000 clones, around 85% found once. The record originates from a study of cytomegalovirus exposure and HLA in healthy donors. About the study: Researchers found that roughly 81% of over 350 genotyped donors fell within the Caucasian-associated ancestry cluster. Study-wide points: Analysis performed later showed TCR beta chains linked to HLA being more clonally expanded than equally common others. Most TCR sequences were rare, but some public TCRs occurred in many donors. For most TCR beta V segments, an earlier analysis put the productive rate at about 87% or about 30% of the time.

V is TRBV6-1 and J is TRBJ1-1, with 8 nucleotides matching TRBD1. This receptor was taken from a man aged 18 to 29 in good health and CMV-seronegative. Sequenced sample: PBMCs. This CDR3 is CASSEGNPGGSAFF. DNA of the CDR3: TGTGCCAGCAGTGAAGGGAACCCAGGGGGCAGCGCTTTCTTT.